The present entry profiles one T cell receptor (beta chain) with its context. What this receptor recognizes is not known. No base quality values were provided; no much bigger clone lies one nucleotide off. CDR1 SGHTA and CDR2 FQGNSA are derived from the germline V gene. The CDR3, cysteine through phenylalanine, is 17 amino acids long. The read is trimmed to its CDR3 DNA, 51 bases read in frame from base 1. V loses 3 bases at its end and J loses 4 bases; junction bases beyond the gene matches: 10. This entry is derived from a study of control samples from healthy donors and cancer patients (dated by TCRdb to the early 2020s). The library was generated by the immunoSEQ multiplex PCR assay. TCRdb took over this immuneACCESS table, retaining in-frame rearrangements with V and J assigned. Such tables are incomplete; in checked studies, under half of the missing clones stem from an unresolved V gene, and the remainder is unexplained. Present in this sample are around 130,000 clones, approximately 90% of which were seen just once. Of the sample, about 12% falls within the top ten clones.

This clonotype was obtained from a young man in good health. The rearrangement joined TRBV7-2 to TRBJ2-3; 10 junctional bases match TRBD1. Sequences were obtained from blood. CDR3 reads: CASSFPTTGGWADTQYF. The DNA is TGTGCCAGCAGCTTTCCGACGACAGGGGGCTGGGCAGATACGCAGTATTTT.